One sample yielded the 9 T cell receptor beta chains listed below, sequenced in a study of response to subunit inactivated influenza vaccine. Via MiXCR, TCRdb re-called the RT-PCR reads, giving one row per CDR3 protein. The sample consists of roughly 630,000 distinct CDR3 sequences, around 15% of them appearing once. The input for sequencing was PBMCs from blood, taken about 14 days before vaccination. The receptors originated from a man in his forties or fifties who received an inactivated influenza vaccine.

V is TRBV20-1 and J is TRBJ2-3; the match to TRBD2 covers 12 bases. The CDR3 sequence is 16 residues long. Unmatched junction bases numbered 11, after V lost 5 bases and J lost 5 bases. The germline V gene has CDR1 DFQATT and CDR2 SNEGSKA (reference sequence). The CDR3 DNA reads as TGCAGTGCTGTCCCAACAGGACTAGCGGGAAAAGATACGCAGTATTTT. Its protein product is CSAVPTGLAGKDTQYF.

The table lists this clonotype with a few counts. The V gene is TRBV7-8, the J gene TRBJ2-1; D ambiguous. The germline gives CDR1 SGHVS, CDR2 FQNEAQ. This CDR3 contains 13 residues. V shed 4 bases and J shed 7 bases, with 11 bases lying between them. The CDR3 spells CASSYNTENEQFF. The CDR3 nucleotides read TGTGCCAGCAGCTACAACACTGAAAATGAGCAGTTCTTC. The full variable domain, rest sourced from reference TRBV7-8 and TRBJ2-1, is GAGVSQSPRYKVAKRGQDVALRCDPISGHVSLFWYQQALGQGPEFLTYFQNEAQLDKSGLPSDRFFAERPEGSVSTLKIQRTQQEDSAVYLCASSYNTENEQFFGPGTRLTVL.

The chain couples TRBV24-1 to TRBJ2-1; 7 bases line up with TRBD2. This CDR3 has 15 amino acids. Per germline, CDR1 KGHDR and CDR2 SFDVKD. With 2 bases clipped from V and 10 bases from J, the junction kept 10 bases outside the gene matches. DNA of the CDR3: TGTGCCACCAGTGATTCGGGGTGGACTAGTCGGGAGCAGTTCTTC. Protein: CATSDSGWTSREQFF.

The J gene is TRBJ2-3, the V gene TRBV27, with TRBD2 matching over 13 bases. CDR1 and CDR2 from the germline V gene are MNHEY and SMNVEV (reference sequence). The ends lost 2 bases at V and 7 bases at J; junction bases unmatched: 6. The CDR3 length is 16 residues. The CDR3 coding sequence is TGTGCCAGCAGTTTACGACTAGCGGGAGGAGGCTATACGCAGTATTTT. Encoded protein: CASSLRLAGGGYTQYF.

The V gene is TRBV14, the J gene TRBJ2-2, with TRBD1 matching over 7 bases. V shed 1 base, J shed 0 bases, and the junction held 11 bases outside the gene matches. CDR1 and CDR2 (germline): SGHDN, FVKESK. The CDR3 length is 19 residues. The CDR3 DNA reads as TGTGCCAGCAGCCAAGCCGGTGTTGTTGGGACAGCGAACACCGGGGAGCTGTTTTTT. Translating gives CASSQAGVVGTANTGELFF.

This clonotype was counted ten times or more. The CDR3 loop reads CASSFSTSGGEQYF. CDR3 bases: TGTGCCAGCAGTTTTAGTACTAGCGGGGGCGAGCAGTACTTC. The chain carries TRBV12-3 or TRBV12-4 and TRBJ2-7; 11 nucleotides align to TRBD2. The CDR3 is 14 residues long. Trimming at V came to 3 bases and at J to 6 bases, leaving 4 bases not matched to a gene.

The chain carries TRBV20-1 and TRBJ2-5; D is unresolved. This CDR3 contains 12 residues. Germline-derived CDR1 and CDR2 are DFQATT and SNEGSKA (reference sequence). Trimming took 3 bases from V and 4 from J, leaving 9 bases between them. The CDR3 sequence: CSARGSPETQYF. DNA of the CDR3: TGCAGTGCTAGGGGGTCACCAGAGACCCAGTACTTC.

This clonotype was recorded many times. This sequence joins TRBV5-1 and TRBJ2-2; 8 bases line up with TRBD1. Germline V gives CDR1 SGHRS, CDR2 YFSETQ. Unmatched junction bases numbered 4, after V lost 3 bases and J lost 3 bases. This CDR3 is built from 15 residues. CDR3 sequence (DNA): TGCGCCAGCAGCTGGAAGACAGGGGACACCGGGGAGCTGTTTTTT. This gives the protein CASSWKTGDTGELFF.

The chain joins TRBV5-1 to TRBJ2-1; 10 nucleotides match TRBD2. Germline CDR1 is SGHRS and CDR2 is YFSETQ. Losses at the gene ends were 0 bases for V and 6 bases for J; bases not matched to a gene: 6. The CDR3 extends over 16 amino acids. CDR3 region: CASSLDLSGRANEQFF. As DNA, the CDR3 is TGCGCCAGCAGCTTGGATTTGAGCGGGAGGGCCAATGAGCAGTTCTTC.